This entry describes one T cell receptor beta chain. The source of the sample is a study of PD-L1 blockade in urothelial cancer. Study-level information: It was at 3 weeks (second dose) and 6 weeks after treatment start that blood was analyzed.

Profiled with immunoSEQ multiplex PCR; TCRdb holds only in-frame clones, not every one. Of 45,000 or so clones in the sample, 75% to 90% were seen once. This sample's time point: pretreatment peripheral blood. The germline V and J ends were trimmed by 2 bases and 8 bases, with 7 bases remaining between them. The CDR3 extends over 12 amino acids. Germline V gene lookup returns CDR1 SGHRS and CDR2 YFSETQ. The sample here was PBMCs, taken around atezolizumab (anti-PD-L1) treatment. The chain uses TRBV5-1 and TRBJ2-2; D remains ambiguous. The receptor's source is a man aged 50 or older with urothelial cancer. CDR3 nucleotides: TGCGCCAGCAGCTTATTTGAGGGGGAGCTGTTTTTT. Translating gives CASSLFEGELFF.